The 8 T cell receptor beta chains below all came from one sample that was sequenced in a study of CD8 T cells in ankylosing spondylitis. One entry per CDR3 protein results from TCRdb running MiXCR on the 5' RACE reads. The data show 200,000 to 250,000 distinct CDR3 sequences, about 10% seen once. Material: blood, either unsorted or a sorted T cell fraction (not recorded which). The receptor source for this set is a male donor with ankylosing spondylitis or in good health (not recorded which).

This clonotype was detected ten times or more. The CDR3 here is CASSSEGTQYF. CDR3 nucleotide sequence: TGTGCCAGCAGCTCTGAAGGAACGCAGTATTTT. This chain uses TRBV7-6 with TRBJ2-3; D is ambiguous. V lost 4 bases and J lost 9, with 8 bases in between. The CDR3 totals 11 residues. CDR1 is SGHVS, CDR2 FNYEAQ, per germline.

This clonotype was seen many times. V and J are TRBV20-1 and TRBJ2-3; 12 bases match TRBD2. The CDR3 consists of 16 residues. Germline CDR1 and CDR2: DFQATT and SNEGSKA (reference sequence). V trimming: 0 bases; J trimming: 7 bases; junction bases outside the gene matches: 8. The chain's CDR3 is CSARDSSGGASYTQYF. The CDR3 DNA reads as TGCAGTGCTAGAGACTCTAGCGGGGGGGCCTCATATACGCAGTATTTT.

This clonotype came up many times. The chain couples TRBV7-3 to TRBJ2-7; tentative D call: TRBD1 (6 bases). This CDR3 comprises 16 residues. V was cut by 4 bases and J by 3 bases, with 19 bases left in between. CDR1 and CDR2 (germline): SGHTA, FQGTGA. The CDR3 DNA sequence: TGTGCCAGCAGCTCCAGACAGGTGCCGGCAGTCTACGAGCAGTACTTC. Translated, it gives CASSSRQVPAVYEQYF.

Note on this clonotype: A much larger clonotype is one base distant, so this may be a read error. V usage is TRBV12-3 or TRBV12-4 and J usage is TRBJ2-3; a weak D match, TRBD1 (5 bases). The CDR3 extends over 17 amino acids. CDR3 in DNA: TGTGTCAGCAGTTTGCAGGGTTCCCGATCTAGCACAGATACGCAGTATTTT. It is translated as CVSSLQGSRSSTDTQYF.

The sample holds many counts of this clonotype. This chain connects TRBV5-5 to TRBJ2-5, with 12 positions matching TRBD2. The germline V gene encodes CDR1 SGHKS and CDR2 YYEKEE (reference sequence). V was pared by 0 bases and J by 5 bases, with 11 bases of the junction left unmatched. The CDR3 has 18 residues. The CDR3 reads CASSLAASGGASRETQYF. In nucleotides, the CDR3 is TGTGCCAGCAGCTTGGCGGCTAGCGGGGGGGCTTCGAGGGAGACCCAGTACTTC.

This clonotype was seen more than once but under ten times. CDR3 sequence (DNA): TGCAGTGCTAGAGATCCGGGACAGGGGACTCAGCCCCAGCATTTT. Translated: CSARDPGQGTQPQHF. The chain couples TRBV20-1 to TRBJ1-5; 10 bases map to TRBD1. J lost 6 bases, V lost 0 bases, and 5 bases had no gene match. This CDR3 region has 15 residues. Germline CDR1 is DFQATT and CDR2 is SNEGSKA (reference sequence).

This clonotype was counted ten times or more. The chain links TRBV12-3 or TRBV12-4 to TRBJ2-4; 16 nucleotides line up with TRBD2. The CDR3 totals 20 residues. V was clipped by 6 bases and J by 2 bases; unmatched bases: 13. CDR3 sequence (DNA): TGTGCCAGCAGCTTGAAGCCGGGACTAGCGGGGGGGGCAACCAAAAACATTCAGTACTTC. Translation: CASSLKPGLAGGATKNIQYF.

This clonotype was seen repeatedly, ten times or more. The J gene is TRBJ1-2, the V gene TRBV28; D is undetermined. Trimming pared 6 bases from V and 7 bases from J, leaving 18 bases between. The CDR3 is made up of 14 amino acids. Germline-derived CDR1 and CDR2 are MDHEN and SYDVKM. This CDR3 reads CASSPTRVLGGYTF. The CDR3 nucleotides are TGTGCCAGCAGCCCGACCCGCGTCCTCGGTGGCTACACCTTC.